The 29 T cell receptor beta chains listed next were all sequenced from one sample in a study of PD-1 blockade in classical Hodgkin lymphoma. TCRdb's copy holds only in-frame clones and misses some; the assay was immunoSEQ multiplex PCR. The sample has some 150,000 clones; under 85% are singletons. All patients experienced relapse after autologous stem cell transplantation, and brentuximab vedotin exposure was variable. Sequenced here: peripheral blood mononuclear cells (PBMCs), sampled before the second cycle of nivolumab. Every receptor here comes from a human donor with classical Hodgkin lymphoma.

This clone was seen once. The chain is built from TRBV29-1 and TRBJ2-5; the D is unclear. Trimming shortened V by 6 bases and J by 0 bases, and 8 bases separated the two germline ends. CDR1 is SQVTM, CDR2 ANQGSEA, per germline. The CDR3 runs 12 residues. CDR3 region: CSVGPNQETQYF. The CDR3 DNA follows: TGCAGCGTAGGACCGAACCAAGAGACCCAGTACTTC.

This chain joins TRBV9 and TRBJ1-5, with TRBD1 as a possible D gene (5 bases). This CDR3 has 15 residues. The germline V gene encodes CDR1 SGDLS and CDR2 YYNGEE. V lost 0 bases, J lost 4 bases, and 11 bases lay in between. The CDR3 DNA reads TGTGCCAGCAGCGTAGGAGGGGAAGAGAATCAGCCCCAGCATTTT. This encodes CASSVGGEENQPQHF. Looking up the rest from reference TRBV9 and TRBJ1-5 gives the full variable domain: DSGVTQTPKHLITATGQRVTLRCSPRSGDLSVYWYQQSLDQGLQFLIQYYNGEERAKGNILERFSAQQFPDLHSELNLSSLELGDSALYFCASSVGGEENQPQHFGDGTRLSIL.

The chain combines TRBV25-1 with TRBJ1-1; D is unresolved. Germline V gives CDR1 MGHDK, CDR2 SYGVNS. Between the trimmed V and J ends, which lost 9 bases and 0 bases, there was a span of 8 bases. This CDR3 comprises 12 residues. For the CDR3, the DNA is TGTGCCAGTCCCAAACTGAACACTGAAGCTTTCTTT. Translating gives CASPKLNTEAFF.

The chain combines TRBV19 with TRBJ2-1; D unclear. The germline gives CDR1 LNHDA, CDR2 SQIVND (reference sequence). Deletions cut 9 bases from V and 10 bases from J, with 13 bases between. This CDR3 has 11 amino acids. CDR3 residues: CASAYFGEQFF. DNA for the CDR3: TGTGCCAGCGCCTACTTCGGGGAGCAGTTCTTC.

There are a few counts of this clone. This chain connects TRBV11-2 to TRBJ2-5; 9 nucleotides match TRBD2. V lost 2 bases to trimming and J lost 2 bases; unmatched junction nucleotides: 3. CDR1 is SGHAT, CDR2 FQNNGV, per germline. The CDR3 totals 15 residues. CDR3 sequence: CASSLSGGRQETQYF. The CDR3 bases are TGTGCCAGCAGCTTAAGCGGGGGGAGACAAGAGACCCAGTACTTC.

This chain links TRBV30 with TRBJ2-7; D may be TRBD2 (6 bases). CDR3 length: 12 amino acids. The germline V gene encodes CDR1 GTSNPN and CDR2 SVGIG (reference sequence). V was shortened by 0 bases and J by 6 bases, with 9 bases between the two germline ends. Here the CDR3 DNA reads TGTGCCTGGAGTGTATGGGGAGGCGAGCAGTACTTC. This codes for CAWSVWGGEQYF. The complete variable domain, with remaining parts taken from reference TRBV30 and TRBJ2-7, reads SQTIHQWPATLVQPVGSPLSLECTVEGTSNPNLYWYRQAAGRGLQLLFYSVGIGQISSEVPQNLSASRPQDRQFILSSKKLLLSDSGFYLCAWSVWGGEQYFGPGTRLTVT.

This clone has just one count. V usage is TRBV5-1 and J usage is TRBJ1-2, with D maybe TRBD1 (6 bases). V lost 1 base to trimming and J lost 0 bases, with 19 bases between them. This CDR3 is built from 18 residues. CDR1 SGHRS and CDR2 YFSETQ come from the germline V gene. CDR3 bases: TGCGCCAGCAGCTTGTCTCCGGCAGGGGCGTCTGCTAACTATGGCTACACCTTC. It specifies CASSLSPAGASANYGYTF.

In DNA, the CDR3 is TGTGCCATCAGGGAGACAGGGGACATACTGGACGAGCAGTACTTC. This encodes CAIRETGDILDEQYF. The chain joins TRBV10-3 to TRBJ2-7, with TRBD1 matching over 8 bases. The CDR3 loop spans 15 amino acids. CDR1 and CDR2 from the germline V gene are ENHRY and SYGVKD. V gave up 6 bases and J gave up 5 bases; unmatched junction bases: 12.

The chain recombines TRBV6-5 with TRBJ2-7; 7 bases align to TRBD2. V lost 2 bases and J lost 4; bases outside the gene matches: 8. This CDR3 region has 15 residues. CDR1 is MNHEY and CDR2 is SVGAGI in the germline V gene. The CDR3 DNA reads as TGTGCCAGCAGTTACGATAGGACTAGTCCTTACGAGCAGTACTTC. Its translation: CASSYDRTSPYEQYF.

The rearrangement links TRBV9 to TRBJ2-1; D is perhaps TRBD2 (5 bases). Germline CDR1 is SGDLS and CDR2 is YYNGEE. The CDR3 is made up of 17 amino acids. Deletions cut 3 bases from V and 1 base from J, with 17 bases between. For the CDR3, the DNA is TGTGCCAGCAGCGATGGACGTAGGAGAGGGTCCTACAATGAGCAGTTCTTC. Translation: CASSDGRRRGSYNEQFF. Full variable domain (rest looked up from reference TRBV9 and TRBJ2-1): DSGVTQTPKHLITATGQRVTLRCSPRSGDLSVYWYQQSLDQGLQFLIQYYNGEERAKGNILERFSAQQFPDLHSELNLSSLELGDSALYFCASSDGRRRGSYNEQFFGPGTRLTVL.

The chain has TRBV18 and TRBJ2-1; 14 nucleotides match TRBD2. From germline, CDR1 is KGHSH and CDR2 LQKENI. V dropped 1 base and J dropped 7; count of bases not matched to a gene: 9. This CDR3 is 18 amino acids long. CDR3 region: CASSPLGLAGGGRNEQFF. The CDR3, as DNA: TGTGCCAGCTCACCACTAGGACTAGCGGGAGGAGGTAGGAATGAGCAGTTCTTC.

V is TRBV19 and J is TRBJ1-5; D is unresolved. The CDR3 has 15 amino acids. V lost 3 bases and J lost 0, with 9 bases in between. Germline V gene lookup returns CDR1 LNHDA and CDR2 SQIVND (reference sequence). The DNA for the CDR3 is TGTGCCAGTAGTATTAAGGGTTATAGCAATCAGCCCCAGCATTTT. Its protein is CASSIKGYSNQPQHF.

DNA for the CDR3: TGTGCCAGCAGTTTTCGTATCGTCTTTCTAGCGGGAGGCAATGAGCAGTTCTTC. It yields the protein CASSFRIVFLAGGNEQFF. V is TRBV28 and J is TRBJ2-1, with 11 bases lining up with TRBD2. CDR3 length: 18 amino acids. Germline CDR1 and CDR2: MDHEN and SYDVKM. Trimming removed 3 bases from V and 6 bases from J; junction bases left unmatched: 13.

The DNA of the CDR3 is TGTGCCAGCAGTTCCGGGACAGGGGCCCTTTGGCACGAGCAGTACTTC. It translates to CASSSGTGALWHEQYF. This sequence joins TRBV2 and TRBJ2-7; 10 nucleotides line up with TRBD1. The length of the CDR3 is 16 residues. CDR1 is SNHLY, CDR2 FYNNEI, per germline. V lost 5 bases to trimming and J lost 5 bases; unmatched junction nucleotides: 12.

The chain has TRBV5-6 and TRBJ2-2; TRBD1 is a possible D gene (5 bases). Trimming took 0 bases from V and 3 from J, leaving 15 bases between them. The CDR3 is made up of 17 amino acids. CDR1 SGHDT and CDR2 YYEEEE come from the germline V gene. Here the CDR3 reads CASSLAARRADTGELFF. For the CDR3, the DNA is TGTGCCAGCAGCTTGGCGGCCCGCAGGGCCGACACCGGGGAGCTGTTTTTT. The full variable domain, with the rest looked up from reference TRBV5-6 and TRBJ2-2, is DAGVTQSPTHLIKTRGQQVTLRCSPKSGHDTVSWYQQALGQGPQFIFQYYEEEERQRGNFPDRFSGHQFPNYSSELNVNALLLGDSALYLCASSLAARRADTGELFFGEGSRLTVL.

This chain joins TRBV6-5 and TRBJ2-5, with unresolved D. Germline loops: CDR1 MNHEY, CDR2 SVGAGI. The ends were cut back, 7 bases at V and 5 bases at J, with 11 bases in the middle. The CDR3 has 12 residues. The CDR3 is CASTSAWETQYF. CDR3 in DNA: TGTGCCAGCACAAGTGCGTGGGAGACCCAGTACTTC.

V usage is TRBV5-1 and J usage is TRBJ2-1, with 9 positions matching TRBD1. The CDR3 is 16 amino acids. Germline V gene data show CDR1 as SGHRS and CDR2 as YFSETQ. V was clipped by 4 bases and J by 6 bases; unmatched bases: 11. CDR3 in DNA: TGCGCCAGCAGCCCGAGGGGGACAGGGAGCCTCAATGAGCAGTTCTTC. As protein: CASSPRGTGSLNEQFF.

The gene calls are TRBV2 and TRBJ2-7; 9 bases fit TRBD1. Germline trimming cut 6 bases from V and 6 bases from J; bases unmatched to any gene: 6. The germline CDR1 and CDR2 sequences are SNHLY and FYNNEI. This CDR3 spans 13 amino acids. CDR3 amino acids: CASRDRGVSEQYF. CDR3 bases: TGTGCCAGCAGGGACAGGGGAGTGAGCGAGCAGTACTTC.

This chain uses TRBV18 with TRBJ2-5; D gene ambiguous. Trimming stripped 5 bases from V and 1 base from J, with 5 bases between. The germline gives CDR1 KGHSH, CDR2 LQKENI. CDR3 length: 12 residues. CDR3 sequence reads: CASSDGQETQYF. CDR3 nucleotides: TGTGCCAGCTCAGATGGCCAAGAGACCCAGTACTTC.

For this clone: Since a much larger clone is just one base distant, this may be a read error. This chain links TRBV19 with TRBJ2-4, with D possibly matching TRBD1 (6 bases). Trimming pared 8 bases from V and 7 bases from J, leaving 24 bases between. Germline CDR1 reads LNHDA; CDR2 reads SQIVND (reference sequence). The length of the CDR3 is 16 residues. CDR3 sequence reads: CASGTPRQGPGNIQYF. In DNA form, the CDR3 reads TGTGCCAGTGGTACCCCTCGCCAGGGGCCCGGGAACATTCAGTACTTC.

The gene calls are TRBV7-6 and TRBJ1-1; D is unclear. CDR1 and CDR2 from the germline V gene are SGHVS and FNYEAQ. The CDR3 covers 13 residues. With 5 bases removed from V and 0 bases from J, the gap between germline ends came to 7 bases. Here the CDR3 reads CASSPTMNTEAFF. The CDR3 region has the DNA TGTGCCAGCAGCCCAACAATGAACACTGAAGCTTTCTTT.

The V call is TRBV5-6, the J call TRBJ2-7; 9 nucleotides line up with TRBD2. V lost 1 base to trimming and J lost 7 bases; unmatched junction nucleotides: 9. Germline assignment: CDR1 SGHDT and CDR2 YYEEEE. The CDR3 totals 15 residues. CDR3 in DNA: TGTGCCAGCAGCTTGTCAGTAGCGGGAGTTCGAGAGCAGTACTTC. Protein sequence: CASSLSVAGVREQYF.

This clone has more than one count but fewer than ten. V is TRBV11-2 and J is TRBJ2-7, with 8 bases aligning to TRBD1. CDR3 length: 15 residues. The V gene's germline CDR1 is SGHAT and CDR2 FQNNGV. The ends lost 4 bases at V and 0 bases at J; junction bases unmatched: 5. CDR3 loop: CASSSSQGASYEQYF. The CDR3 DNA is TGTGCCAGCAGCTCTAGTCAGGGGGCCTCCTACGAGCAGTACTTC.

The CDR3 nucleotides are TGTGCCAGCAGCTTGTCTCTGGGTGAGCAGTTCTTC. Amino acid sequence: CASSLSLGEQFF. The chain combines TRBV5-5 with TRBJ2-1; D call uncertain. The CDR3 is 12 residues long. Trimming left V 1 base short and J 9 bases short, with 8 bases between. Germline V gene data show CDR1 as SGHKS and CDR2 as YYEKEE (reference sequence).

This clone has just a few counts. The rearrangement uses TRBV5-4 and TRBJ1-2; tentatively, D is TRBD1 (6 bases). This CDR3 has 16 residues. V was pared by 3 bases and J by 4 bases, with 19 bases between. The germline gives CDR1 SGHNT, CDR2 YYREEE (reference sequence). This chain's CDR3 is CASSSEGGREGYGYTF. The CDR3 DNA follows: TGTGCCAGCAGCTCGGAGGGGGGGCGCGAGGGCTATGGCTACACCTTC.

The chain couples TRBV2 to TRBJ1-6; D gene unclear. The CDR3 extends over 14 amino acids. CDR1 and CDR2 (germline): SNHLY, FYNNEI. The germline V and J ends were trimmed by 6 bases and 6 bases, with 12 bases remaining between them. CDR3 bases: TGTGCCAGCAGAGCGTACGATCTTAATTCACCCCTCCACTTT. It yields the protein CASRAYDLNSPLHF. The full variable domain, rest sourced from reference TRBV2 and TRBJ1-6, is EPEVTQTPSHQVTQMGQEVILRCVPISNHLYFYWYRQILGQKVEFLVSFYNNEISEKSEIFDDQFSVERPDGSNFTLKIRSTKLEDSAMYFCASRAYDLNSPLHFGNGTRLTVT.

The chain couples TRBV5-5 to TRBJ2-3; either TRBD1 or TRBD2 may fit D (6 bases each). V lost 5 bases and J 6 bases, leaving 13 bases between the germline ends. This CDR3 is built from 13 residues. Germline lookup yields CDR1 SGHKS and CDR2 YYEKEE (reference sequence). As DNA, the CDR3 is TGTGCCAGCAGTTGGGGGGCCGAGGATACGCAGTATTTT. This codes for CASSWGAEDTQYF.

This clone was counted between two and nine times. Other DNA sequences in the same sample also yield this CDR3. J is TRBJ1-2 and V is TRBV10-3; D unclear. V lost 0 bases to trimming and J lost 8 bases, with 4 bases between them. CDR1 is ENHRY and CDR2 is SYGVKD in the germline V gene. The CDR3 length is 11 residues. CDR3 residues: CAISESGGYTF. Here the CDR3 DNA reads TGTGCCATCAGTGAGTCGGGGGGCTACACCTTC.

This clone was observed a few times. The chain has TRBV9 and TRBJ2-5; 9 nucleotides line up with TRBD1. V shed 0 bases, J shed 6 bases, and the junction held 6 bases outside the gene matches. CDR3 size: 15 residues. Germline-derived CDR1 and CDR2 are SGDLS and YYNGEE. CDR3 nucleotide sequence: TGTGCCAGCAGCGTAGAGGGGGGACAGGGTCAGACCCAGTACTTC. Its protein is CASSVEGGQGQTQYF.